This T cell receptor beta chain stems from a study of blood T cell repertoires in COVID-19. The V gene end was trimmed by 6 bases and the J gene end by 3 bases; junction bases not matched to a gene: 11. The CDR3 loop spans 16 amino acids. Germline values: CDR1 LNHDA, CDR2 SQIVND (reference sequence). Ages ranged from roughly 18 to 100 years, with residence in about two dozen US areas. Participants were placed into cohorts based on the clinical history they reported. Two negative PCRs, clearance, or symptom resolution characterized the recovered Cohort 3 donors. Clones were read by immunoSEQ multiplex PCR, and TCRdb kept only the in-frame ones, dropping some. The sample includes around 250,000 clones, approximately 90% of them seen just once.

Sequencing used PBMCs or T cells enriched from blood (not recorded which). The chain uses TRBV19 and TRBJ2-3; 8 positions match TRBD1. The TCR was taken from a woman aged 25-40 years who had recovered from COVID-19. The CDR3 protein is CASSRQGAQRTDTQYF. CDR3 bases: TGTGCCAGTAGCCGCCAGGGGGCTCAGAGAACAGATACGCAGTATTTT. The entire variable domain, with the rest obtained from reference TRBV19 and TRBJ2-3, is as follows: DGGITQSPKYLFRKEGQNVTLSCEQNLNHDAMYWYRQDPGQGLRLIYYSQIVNDFQKGDIAEGYSVSREKKESFPLTVTSAQKNPTAFYLCASSRQGAQRTDTQYFGPGTRLTVL.